These 26 T cell receptor beta chains originate from one sample sequenced in a study of OX40 agonist ivuxolimab in advanced cancers. This table comes from immunoSEQ multiplex PCR, and its TCRdb copy is limited to in-frame clones, with some not included. Of under 65,000 clones in the sample, 90% to 95% were seen once. The sample was CD4+ or CD8+ T cells sorted from blood, taken in a trial of the OX40 agonist ivuxolimab. The source is an adult with an advanced solid tumor such as melanoma, head and neck, liver or kidney cancer.

This chain connects TRBV11-2 to TRBJ1-6; unclear D gene. This CDR3 is 14 amino acids long. V was pared by 1 base and J by 7 bases, with 8 bases between. Germline CDR1 is SGHAT and CDR2 is FQNNGV. The CDR3 DNA reads TGTGCCAGCAGCTTAGCAGGAAGAAATTCACCCCTCCACTTT. This translates into CASSLAGRNSPLHF.

The chain has TRBV25-1 and TRBJ2-2, with 10 bases lining up with TRBD2. The germline V gene has CDR1 MGHDK and CDR2 SYGVNS. The CDR3 loop spans 16 amino acids. Trimming at V came to 5 bases and at J to 1 base, leaving 4 bases not matched to a gene. The CDR3 region has the DNA TGTGCCAGCAGTTTCAGGACTAGCGGGAACACCGGGGAGCTGTTTTTT. As protein: CASSFRTSGNTGELFF.

V is TRBV6-6 and J is TRBJ2-1, with D tentatively TRBD1 (5 bases). This CDR3 spans 16 amino acids. Germline V gives CDR1 MNHNY, CDR2 SVGAGI (reference sequence). V was cut by 2 bases and J by 5 bases, with 16 bases left in between. The CDR3 bases are TGTGCCAGCAGTTACGGGGCTACGGGTGGGCACAATGAGCAGTTCTTC. It specifies CASSYGATGGHNEQFF.

V is TRBV6-6 and J is TRBJ1-5, with 9 positions matching TRBD1. From germline, CDR1 is MNHNY and CDR2 SVGAGI (reference sequence). V shed 4 bases, J shed 0 bases, and the junction held 4 bases outside the gene matches. CDR3 length: 16 residues. CDR3 sequence reads: CASSSDRGYSNQPQHF. CDR3 coding DNA: TGTGCCAGCAGTTCCGACAGGGGGTATAGCAATCAGCCCCAGCATTTT.

The V call is TRBV7-9, the J call TRBJ2-5; possibly TRBD1 for D (5 bases). Trimming cost V 5 bases and J 5 bases, with 15 bases left between them. The germline gives CDR1 SEHNR, CDR2 FQNEAQ (reference sequence). This CDR3 spans 14 amino acids. The CDR3 DNA reads TGTGCCAGCAGCAACCCGCAGGGTTTGGAGACCCAGTACTTC. Protein: CASSNPQGLETQYF.

This chain links TRBV7-3 with TRBJ2-1, with no clear D. CDR3 size: 15 residues. Per the germline V gene, CDR1 is SGHTA and CDR2 is FQGTGA. V lost 2 bases and J lost 0, with 8 bases in between. The CDR3 reads CASSLDQSSYNEQFF. The CDR3 region has the DNA TGTGCCAGCAGCTTAGACCAGAGCTCCTACAATGAGCAGTTCTTC. Full variable domain (remainder filled in from reference TRBV7-3 and TRBJ2-1): GAGVSQTPSNKVTEKGKYVELRCDPISGHTALYWYRQSLGQGPEFLIYFQGTGAADDSGLPNDRFFAVRPEGSVSTLKIQRTERGDSAVYLCASSLDQSSYNEQFFGPGTRLTVL.

The chain combines TRBV18 with TRBJ2-2, with D tentatively TRBD2 (5 bases). V dropped 6 bases and J dropped 2 bases, with 7 bases sitting between them. There are 13 residues in the CDR3. The germline V gene has CDR1 KGHSH and CDR2 LQKENI. CDR3 sequence (DNA): TGTGCCAGCTCCGGGGATAACACCGGGGAGCTGTTTTTT. Translating gives CASSGDNTGELFF. The full variable domain, in which reference TRBV18 and TRBJ2-2 provide the parts outside the CDR3, is NAGVMQNPRHLVRRRGQEARLRCSPMKGHSHVYWYRQLPEEGLKFMVYLQKENIIDESGMPKERFSAEFPKEGPSILRIQQVVRGDSAAYFCASSGDNTGELFFGEGSRLTVL.

This clone is a singleton in its sample. The V gene is TRBV5-5, the J gene TRBJ2-7, with D uncertain. Germline assignment: CDR1 SGHKS and CDR2 YYEKEE (reference sequence). The CDR3 spans 16 residues. The V and J ends lost 1 base and 0 bases respectively, with 14 bases between them. CDR3 nucleotides: TGTGCCAGCAGCTTGTTGGTTCAGCTGACCTCCTACGAGCAGTACTTC. Its protein product is CASSLLVQLTSYEQYF.

The chain joins TRBV7-9 to TRBJ1-2; 9 bases match TRBD1. The CDR3 runs 18 residues. Germline CDR1 and CDR2: SEHNR and FQNEAQ (reference sequence). The ends lost 5 bases at V and 4 bases at J; junction bases unmatched: 17. The CDR3 spells CASSHLREQGAGSYGYTF. CDR3 DNA sequence: TGTGCCAGCAGCCATCTAAGGGAACAGGGGGCTGGTAGCTATGGCTACACCTTC.

DNA for the CDR3: TGCAGTGCAAGTTCGGGGGAGACCCAGTACTTC. This encodes CSASSGETQYF. The chain joins TRBV20-1 to TRBJ2-5; D perhaps matches TRBD2 (5 bases). Trimming took 6 bases from V and 5 from J, leaving 10 bases between them. This CDR3 contains 11 residues. Germline V CDR1 and CDR2: DFQATT, SNEGSKA (reference sequence).

On this clone: The sample holds other DNA sequences that translate to the same CDR3. The chain employs TRBV19 and TRBJ2-2, with 8 positions matching TRBD1. The trim removed 3 bases at V and 5 bases at J, leaving 2 bases unmatched. The CDR3 sequence is 14 residues long. In germline, CDR1 is LNHDA, CDR2 SQIVND (reference sequence). The CDR3 loop is CASSIGTGTGELFF. The DNA for the CDR3 is TGTGCCAGTAGTATTGGGACAGGTACCGGGGAGCTGTTTTTT.

The chain uses TRBV7-9 and TRBJ2-7; D not certain. The CDR3 is 13 residues long. CDR1 is SEHNR and CDR2 is FQNEAQ in the germline V gene (reference sequence). V lost 8 bases to trimming and J lost 3 bases, with 14 bases between them. The CDR3 DNA follows: TGTGCCAGCGGGGTGGATTCCTTCTACGAGCAGTACTTC. It yields the protein CASGVDSFYEQYF.

V usage is TRBV5-1 and J usage is TRBJ2-7; TRBD1 agrees at 10 bases. CDR1 SGHRS and CDR2 YFSETQ come from the germline V gene. The CDR3 spans 15 residues. Trimming took 1 base from V and 5 from J; bases not matched to a gene: 6. CDR3 bases: TGCGCCAGCAGCTTGACCGGGACAGGGGTAGACGAGCAGTACTTC. Encoded protein: CASSLTGTGVDEQYF.

V and J are TRBV5-4 and TRBJ1-4; TRBD1 agrees at 7 bases. CDR3 size: 15 residues. The germline CDR1 and CDR2 sequences are SGHNT and YYREEE (reference sequence). Germline trimming cut 3 bases from V and 0 bases from J; bases unmatched to any gene: 2. The chain's CDR3 is CASSWDSSTNEKLFF. CDR3 sequence (DNA): TGTGCCAGCAGCTGGGACAGTTCAACTAATGAAAAACTGTTTTTT.

This chain joins TRBV7-9 and TRBJ1-2; a possible D gene is TRBD1 (6 bases). CDR3 length: 17 residues. The V gene lost 2 bases and the J gene lost 4 bases, with 20 bases spanning the gap. The V gene's germline CDR1 is SEHNR and CDR2 FQNEAQ (reference sequence). CDR3 amino acids: CASSLFPGVISGYGYTF. Here the CDR3 DNA reads TGTGCCAGCAGCTTATTTCCAGGGGTAATTTCGGGCTATGGCTACACCTTC.

This sequence joins TRBV5-4 and TRBJ2-1; D remains ambiguous. Trimming removed 2 bases from V and 0 bases from J, with 6 bases in between. The CDR3 has 14 amino acids. Germline CDR1 SGHNT, CDR2 YYREEE (reference sequence). The CDR3, as DNA: TGTGCCAGCAGCTTAGTCAGCTCCTACAATGAGCAGTTCTTC. Encoded protein: CASSLVSSYNEQFF.

The chain employs TRBV10-3 and TRBJ2-3; TRBD2 agrees at 11 bases. Germline V lookup: CDR1 ENHRY, CDR2 SYGVKD. This CDR3 is 16 amino acids long. The trim removed 6 bases at V and 4 bases at J, leaving 9 bases unmatched. Here the CDR3 DNA reads TGTGCCATCAGACCGACTAGCGGGGACGTCGCAGATACGCAGTATTTT. Protein product: CAIRPTSGDVADTQYF.

This clone occurred once. This chain uses TRBV28 with TRBJ1-1; D unclear. Trimming cost V 7 bases and J 3 bases, with 12 bases left between them. The CDR3 covers 13 residues. CDR1 and CDR2 (germline): MDHEN, SYDVKM. CDR3 sequence (DNA): TGTGCCAGCACCATAGGGAGGCACACTGAAGCTTTCTTT. Its protein is CASTIGRHTEAFF. The full variable domain, its missing parts supplied by reference TRBV28 and TRBJ1-1, is DVKVTQSSRYLVKRTGEKVFLECVQDMDHENMFWYRQDPGLGLRLIYFSYDVKMKEKGDIPEGYSVSREKKERFSLILESASTNQTSMYLCASTIGRHTEAFFGQGTRLTVV.

In DNA form, the CDR3 reads TGCGCCAGCAGTCTTACTAGCGGGGGGTGTCTTAAAACAAGCTCCTACAATGAGCAGTTCTTC. It yields the protein CASSLTSGGCLKTSSYNEQFF. The chain joins TRBV23-1 to TRBJ2-1; 12 nucleotides match TRBD2. TRBV23-1 is classed as an ORF, of uncertain function. The CDR3 runs 21 residues. V shed 4 bases, J shed 0 bases, and the junction held 16 bases outside the gene matches.

The CDR3 DNA sequence: TGTGCCAGCAGTTTATCGGGTTCCGGTAGTTACGAGCAGTACTTC. Translating it yields CASSLSGSGSYEQYF. The gene calls are TRBV27 and TRBJ2-7; D gene ambiguous. Looked up from germline, CDR1 is MNHEY and CDR2 is SMNVEV (reference sequence). This CDR3 has 15 residues. The V and J ends lost 0 bases and 4 bases respectively, with 13 bases between them.

The CDR3 loop is CASRPGATNEKLFF. The CDR3 DNA follows: TGTGCCAGCAGGCCAGGGGCAACTAATGAAAAACTGTTTTTT. This chain joins TRBV7-9 and TRBJ1-4; the D gene is possibly TRBD1 (6 bases). From germline, CDR1 is SEHNR and CDR2 FQNEAQ (reference sequence). CDR3 length: 14 amino acids. V was clipped by 6 bases and J by 0 bases, with 8 bases between them.

V is TRBV16 and J is TRBJ2-4; D is unresolved. The CDR3 runs 11 residues. The germline V gene encodes CDR1 KGHSY and CDR2 FQNENV. V was trimmed by 0 bases and J by 12 bases, leaving 6 bases between them. This CDR3 is CASSQSYDQYF. The CDR3 DNA reads as TGTGCCAGCAGCCAATCCTACGATCAGTACTTC.

Only one count was recorded for this clone. The CDR3 sequence is CASSYTGELFF. DNA of the CDR3: TGCGCCAGCAGTTACACCGGGGAGCTGTTTTTT. The rearrangement links TRBV23-1 to TRBJ2-2; D is ambiguous. TRBV23-1 falls under the ORF class, with uncertain function. V was cut by 5 bases and J by 3 bases, with 1 base left in between. The CDR3 has 11 amino acids.

V usage is TRBV12-5 and J usage is TRBJ2-7; maybe TRBD1 (6 bases). CDR1 LGHNT and CDR2 FRNRAP come from the germline V gene. The CDR3 consists of 14 residues. V lost 2 bases and J 5 bases, leaving 13 bases between the germline ends. Here the CDR3 DNA reads TGTGCTAGTGGTTTGAGCGCACAGGGTAACGAGCAGTACTTC. Encoded protein: CASGLSAQGNEQYF.

The chain links TRBV2 to TRBJ2-7; D is undetermined. V was cut by 4 bases and J by 3 bases, with 10 bases left in between. The CDR3 has 13 amino acids. In germline, CDR1 is SNHLY, CDR2 FYNNEI. This CDR3 reads CASSASESYEQYF. CDR3 DNA: TGTGCCAGCAGTGCCTCCGAGAGCTACGAGCAGTACTTC.

The rearrangement joins TRBV9 to TRBJ2-7; unclear D gene. Germline CDR1 SGDLS, CDR2 YYNGEE. The CDR3 has 15 amino acids. The ends were cut back, 4 bases at V and 3 bases at J, with 17 bases in the middle. CDR3 sequence (DNA): TGTGCCAGCAGCCCCGGTGGGCCCCCGATCTACGAGCAGTACTTC. It is translated as CASSPGGPPIYEQYF.